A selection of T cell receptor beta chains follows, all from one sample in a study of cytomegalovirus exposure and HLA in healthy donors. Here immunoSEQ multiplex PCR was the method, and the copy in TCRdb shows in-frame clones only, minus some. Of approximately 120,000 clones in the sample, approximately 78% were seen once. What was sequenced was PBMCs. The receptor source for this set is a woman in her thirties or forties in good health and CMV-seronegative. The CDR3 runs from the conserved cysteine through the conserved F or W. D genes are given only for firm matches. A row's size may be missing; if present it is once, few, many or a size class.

CDR3 protein: CASSQGQVDSYEQYF
CDR3 DNA: TGTGCCAGCAGCCAGGGACAGGTAGACTCCTACGAGCAGTACTTC
D gene: TRBD1
V gene: TRBV5-8
J gene: TRBJ2-7
clone size: .

CDR3 protein: CASSLGLGAGSPEQYF
CDR3 DNA: TGTGCCAGCAGCTTGGGGCTGGGGGCAGGGAGTCCCGAGCAGTACTTC
D gene: .
V gene: TRBV5-5
J gene: TRBJ2-7
clone size: .

CDR3 protein: CASRINSNQPQHF
CDR3 DNA: TGTGCCAGCAGAATTAATAGCAATCAGCCCCAGCATTTT
D gene: .
V gene: TRBV6-1
J gene: TRBJ1-5
clone size: .

CDR3 protein: CASSPSYTEYGYTF
CDR3 DNA: TGTGCCAGCTCACCATCATATACAGAGTATGGCTACACCTTC
D gene: .
V gene: TRBV18
J gene: TRBJ1-2
clone size: few

CDR3 protein: CASSFSGTMGTQYF
CDR3 DNA: TGTGCCAGCAGTTTCAGCGGTACCATGGGTACGCAGTATTTT
D gene: .
V gene: TRBV28
J gene: TRBJ2-3
clone size: .

CDR3 protein: CASSSGLSSGSEQYF
CDR3 DNA: TGTGCCAGCAGTTCGGGACTCTCATCCGGCTCCGAGCAGTACTTC
D gene: .
V gene: TRBV6-5
J gene: TRBJ2-7
clone size: .

CDR3 protein: CASSPRGGGLAGVLGYNEQFF
CDR3 DNA: TGTGCCAGCAGCCCCAGGGGTGGGGGACTAGCGGGAGTTCTTGGGTACAATGAGCAGTTCTTC
D gene: TRBD2
V gene: TRBV7-3
J gene: TRBJ2-1
clone size: .

CDR3 protein: CASSLQGQGYYEQYF
CDR3 DNA: TGTGCCAGCAGCTTGCAGGGACAGGGGTACTACGAGCAGTACTTC
D gene: TRBD1
V gene: TRBV5-5
J gene: TRBJ2-7
clone size: .

CDR3 protein: CASKRLAGGHKETQYF
CDR3 DNA: TGTGCCAGCAAGCGACTAGCGGGAGGTCATAAGGAGACCCAGTACTTC
D gene: TRBD2
V gene: TRBV11-2
J gene: TRBJ2-5
clone size: .

CDR3 protein: CASSQSSRTEAFF
CDR3 DNA: TGTGCCAGCAGCCAATCTAGCCGCACTGAAGCTTTCTTT
D gene: .
V gene: TRBV7-3
J gene: TRBJ1-1
clone size: .

CDR3 protein: CASSLTRELLAYEQYF
CDR3 DNA: TGTGCCAGCAGCTTAACGCGGGAGCTCCTAGCCTACGAGCAGTACTTC
D gene: TRBD2
V gene: TRBV7-2
J gene: TRBJ2-7
clone size: .

CDR3 protein: CASSTQAGGVEQYF
CDR3 DNA: TGTGCCAGCAGCACGCAGGCGGGAGGAGTCGAGCAGTACTTC
D gene: TRBD2
V gene: TRBV5-5
J gene: TRBJ2-7
clone size: .

CDR3 protein: CASYRGVSSYEQYF
CDR3 DNA: TGTGCCAGCTACAGGGGCGTGAGCTCCTACGAGCAGTACTTC
D gene: TRBD1
V gene: TRBV28
J gene: TRBJ2-7
clone size: .

CDR3 protein: CASASQAHQPQHF
CDR3 DNA: TGTGCCAGTGCTTCTCAGGCGCATCAGCCCCAGCATTTT
D gene: .
V gene: TRBV19
J gene: TRBJ1-5
clone size: .

CDR3 protein: CASRPGGREQYF
CDR3 DNA: TGTGCCAGCAGGCCAGGGGGGCGCGAGCAGTACTTC
D gene: .
V gene: TRBV28
J gene: TRBJ2-7
clone size: .

CDR3 protein: CASSPTSHEQYF
CDR3 DNA: TGCGCCAGCAGCCCAACTAGCCACGAGCAGTACTTC
D gene: .
V gene: TRBV5-1
J gene: TRBJ2-7
clone size: .

CDR3 protein: CASSLEGSGANGLTF
CDR3 DNA: TGTGCCAGCAGCTTAGAGGGCTCTGGGGCCAACGGCCTGACTTTC
D gene: .
V gene: TRBV11-2
J gene: TRBJ2-6
clone size: .

CDR3 protein: CSSSSSRTQGTGNTIYF
CDR3 DNA: TGTTCCAGCAGCTCAAGTCGCACCCAGGGTACTGGAAACACCATATATTTT
D gene: .
V gene: TRBV7-9
J gene: TRBJ1-3
clone size: .

CDR3 protein: CASSLQGYEQYF
CDR3 DNA: TGTGCCAGCAGCCTTCAGGGGTACGAGCAGTACTTC
D gene: .
V gene: TRBV7-9
J gene: TRBJ2-7
clone size: .

CDR3 protein: CASRTSGRAGDEQFF
CDR3 DNA: TGTGCCAGCAGGACTAGCGGGAGGGCCGGGGATGAGCAGTTCTTC
D gene: TRBD2
V gene: TRBV7-9
J gene: TRBJ2-1
clone size: .

CDR3 protein: CSVEDPTQGARGGYNEQFF
CDR3 DNA: TGCAGCGTTGAAGACCCGACTCAGGGGGCGCGAGGGGGCTACAATGAGCAGTTCTTC
D gene: TRBD1
V gene: TRBV29-1
J gene: TRBJ2-1
clone size: .

CDR3 protein: CASSLHKTGEMFREQYF
CDR3 DNA: TGCGCCAGCAGCTTGCACAAGACAGGGGAAATGTTCCGCGAGCAGTACTTC
D gene: TRBD1
V gene: TRBV5-1
J gene: TRBJ2-7
clone size: .

CDR3 protein: CASSSGTATNEKLFF
CDR3 DNA: TGCGCCAGCAGCTCCGGGACAGCAACTAATGAAAAACTGTTTTTT
D gene: TRBD1
V gene: TRBV5-1
J gene: TRBJ1-4
clone size: few

CDR3 protein: CASSPLQGSTDTQYF
CDR3 DNA: TGCGCCAGCAGCCCTTTACAGGGGAGCACAGATACGCAGTATTTT
D gene: TRBD1
V gene: TRBV5-1
J gene: TRBJ2-3
clone size: .

CDR3 protein: CASTSGQGVTLIGYEQYF
CDR3 DNA: TGTGCCAGCACAAGCGGACAGGGGGTAACTTTAATCGGCTACGAGCAGTACTTC
D gene: TRBD1
V gene: TRBV28
J gene: TRBJ2-7
clone size: .

CDR3 protein: CSSSLNEGSQYF
CDR3 DNA: TGTTCCAGCAGCTTAAACGAGGGCAGTCAGTACTTC
D gene: .
V gene: TRBV7-9
J gene: TRBJ2-4
clone size: .

CDR3 protein: CASTTGGTQSGEQYF
CDR3 DNA: TGCGCCAGCACAACTGGCGGGACCCAGTCGGGCGAGCAGTACTTC
D gene: .
V gene: TRBV5-1
J gene: TRBJ2-7
clone size: .

CDR3 protein: CASSDPYSGANGLTF
CDR3 DNA: TGTGCCAGCAGTGACCCGTACTCTGGGGCCAACGGCCTGACTTTC
D gene: .
V gene: TRBV25-1
J gene: TRBJ2-6
clone size: .

CDR3 protein: CASSSTSGSYNEQFF
CDR3 DNA: TGTGCCAGCAGCTCGACTAGCGGCTCCTACAATGAGCAGTTCTTC
D gene: TRBD2
V gene: TRBV9
J gene: TRBJ2-1
clone size: .

CDR3 protein: CASSGGPGTTYEQYF
CDR3 DNA: TGCGCCAGCAGCGGCGGCCCAGGGACTACCTACGAGCAGTACTTC
D gene: TRBD2
V gene: TRBV5-1
J gene: TRBJ2-7
clone size: .

CDR3 protein: CASSDRDNEQFF
CDR3 DNA: TGCGCCAGCAGCGACAGGGACAATGAGCAGTTCTTC
D gene: TRBD1
V gene: TRBV5-1
J gene: TRBJ2-1
clone size: .

CDR3 protein: CASSVDVSGRNRRNEQFF
CDR3 DNA: TGTGCCAGCAGCGTAGATGTTAGCGGGAGGAATAGAAGGAATGAGCAGTTCTTC
D gene: TRBD2
V gene: TRBV9
J gene: TRBJ2-1
clone size: .

CDR3 protein: CASSVGGEPYGYTF
CDR3 DNA: TGTGCCAGCAGCGTAGGGGGGGAGCCTTATGGCTACACCTTC
D gene: .
V gene: TRBV9
J gene: TRBJ1-2
clone size: .

CDR3 protein: CASSFPLAGGPRDTQYF
CDR3 DNA: TGTGCCAGCAGCTTTCCACTAGCGGGAGGGCCAAGGGATACGCAGTATTTT
D gene: TRBD2
V gene: TRBV7-9
J gene: TRBJ2-3
clone size: .

CDR3 protein: CASGGSRDLSTDTQYF
CDR3 DNA: TGCGCCAGCGGGGGGTCGCGGGATCTGTCGACAGATACGCAGTATTTT
D gene: .
V gene: TRBV5-1
J gene: TRBJ2-3
clone size: few

CDR3 protein: CASSERRGEVREQYF
CDR3 DNA: TGTGCCAGCAGTGAAAGGCGGGGAGAAGTAAGGGAGCAGTACTTC
D gene: .
V gene: TRBV6-1
J gene: TRBJ2-7
clone size: once

CDR3 protein: CASSRSTGVGDTQYF
CDR3 DNA: TGTGCCAGCAGCCGCTCGACAGGGGTGGGAGATACGCAGTATTTT
D gene: TRBD1
V gene: TRBV5-6
J gene: TRBJ2-3
clone size: once

CDR3 protein: CATSKWTGGAEQYF
CDR3 DNA: TGTGCCACCAGCAAATGGACAGGGGGGGCCGAGCAGTACTTC
D gene: TRBD1
V gene: TRBV15
J gene: TRBJ2-7
clone size: .

CDR3 protein: CASSLRAGGEEQYF
CDR3 DNA: TGTGCCAGCAGCTTGAGAGCGGGAGGTGAAGAGCAGTACTTC
D gene: TRBD2
V gene: TRBV5-5
J gene: TRBJ2-5
clone size: .

CDR3 protein: CASSLSLAGQETQYF
CDR3 DNA: TGTGCCAGCAGTTTAAGCCTAGCGGGACAAGAGACCCAGTACTTC
D gene: TRBD2
V gene: TRBV28
J gene: TRBJ2-5
clone size: .

CDR3 protein: CASQTVGQGNEKLFF
CDR3 DNA: TGTGCCAGCCAAACGGTCGGACAGGGGAATGAAAAACTGTTTTTT
D gene: TRBD1
V gene: TRBV28
J gene: TRBJ1-4
clone size: .

CDR3 protein: CASSEWREPYGYTF
CDR3 DNA: TGTGCCAGCAGTGAGTGGAGGGAGCCCTATGGCTACACCTTC
D gene: .
V gene: TRBV25-1
J gene: TRBJ1-2
clone size: few

CDR3 protein: CASSPHPAGVSDTQYF
CDR3 DNA: TGTGCCAGCAGCCCGCACCCAGCGGGAGTCTCAGATACGCAGTATTTT
D gene: TRBD2
V gene: TRBV11-2
J gene: TRBJ2-3
clone size: few